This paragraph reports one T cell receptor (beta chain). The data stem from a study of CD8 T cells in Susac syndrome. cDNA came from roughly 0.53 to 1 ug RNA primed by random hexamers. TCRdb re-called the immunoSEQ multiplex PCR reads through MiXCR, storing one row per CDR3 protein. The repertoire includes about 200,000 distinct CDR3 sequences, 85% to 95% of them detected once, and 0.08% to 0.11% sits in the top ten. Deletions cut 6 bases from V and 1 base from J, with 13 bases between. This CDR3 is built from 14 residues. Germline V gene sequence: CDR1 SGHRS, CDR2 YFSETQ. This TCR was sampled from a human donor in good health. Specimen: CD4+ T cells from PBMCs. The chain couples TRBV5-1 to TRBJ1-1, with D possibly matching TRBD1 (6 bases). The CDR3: CASNPSGANTEAFF. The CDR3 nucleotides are TGCGCCAGCAATCCGTCAGGGGCGAACACTGAAGCTTTCTTT.